Listed below are T cell receptor beta chains from one sample, sequenced in a study of Tregs in tolerant kidney transplant recipients. Libraries were prepared by immunoSEQ multiplex PCR; TCRdb keeps only in-frame clonotypes and omits some of them. The table lists some 60,000 clones, around 83% of them singletons. The source material was CD4+ T cells from blood. These receptors were collected from a human donor in good health. Both conserved end residues are part of each CDR3. Fields, in order: V gene, clone size, J gene, D gene, CDR3 protein, CDR3 DNA. A D gene is named only where the DNA matches it firmly. Clone size is shown for a subset of rows, as once, few, many or a class of expanded clone.

TRBV11-2	.	TRBJ2-6	.	CASSLGGTPGHGANVLTF	TGTGCCAGCAGCTTAGGGGGGACCCCGGGGCATGGGGCCAACGTCCTGACTTTC
TRBV12-5	.	TRBJ1-1	.	CASGLEGYTEAFF	TGTGCTAGTGGTTTGGAGGGGTACACTGAAGCTTTCTTT
TRBV29-1	.	TRBJ1-2	.	CSVVFRGLSYGYTF	TGCAGCGTTGTTTTTCGGGGCCTGTCCTATGGCTACACCTTC
TRBV30	.	TRBJ1-5	.	CAWSWEGQPQHF	TGTGCCTGGAGTTGGGAGGGCCAGCCCCAGCATTTT
TRBV4-2	.	TRBJ2-2	.	CASKGVEGGELFF	TGTGCCAGCAAGGGGGTTGAGGGCGGGGAGCTGTTTTTT
TRBV5-1	.	TRBJ2-7	.	CASSNRPGVSPSEQYF	TGCGCCAGCAGCAACCGCCCTGGAGTTTCCCCTTCCGAGCAGTACTTC
TRBV7-8	.	TRBJ2-7	.	CASSNPGLPYEQYF	TGTGCCAGCAGCAACCCGGGACTGCCCTACGAGCAGTACTTC
TRBV9	.	TRBJ1-2	.	CASSVVSDLTHGYTF	TGTGCCAGCAGCGTAGTCTCAGACTTAACCCATGGCTACACCTTC
TRBV4-2	.	TRBJ1-4	.	CASSQSGARGHYNEKLFF	TGTGCCAGCAGCCAATCGGGGGCGAGGGGACACTATAATGAAAAACTGTTTTTT
TRBV7-8	.	TRBJ2-7	TRBD2	CASSPLLARGRGEQYF	TGTGCCAGCAGCCCACTACTAGCGAGAGGGAGAGGGGAGCAGTACTTC
TRBV10-1	.	TRBJ1-2	.	CASRREVPNYGYTF	TGCGCCAGCAGACGGGAGGTCCCTAACTATGGCTACACCTTC
TRBV7-9	.	TRBJ2-5	.	CASSPHPRRDPKETQYF	TGTGCCAGCAGCCCCCACCCCCGACGGGACCCCAAAGAGACCCAGTACTTC
TRBV29-1	.	TRBJ2-7	.	CSVENRFIFSTPREAYEQYF	TGCAGCGTTGAGAACAGGTTCATCTTCTCCACACCTCGAGAAGCTTACGAGCAGTACTTC
TRBV18	few	TRBJ1-5	TRBD1	CASSPGGDQPQHF	TGTGCCAGCTCCCCAGGGGGAGATCAGCCCCAGCATTTT
TRBV7-2	.	TRBJ1-1	.	CASSRGGIMNTEAFF	TGTGCCAGCAGCCGTGGGGGGATTATGAACACTGAAGCTTTCTTT
TRBV6-1	.	TRBJ1-1	.	CASSEETGVPNTEAFF	TGTGCCAGCAGTGAGGAGACAGGAGTTCCGAACACTGAAGCTTTCTTT
TRBV7-2	.	TRBJ1-1	.	CASSLVSRIGEDTEAFF	TGTGCCAGCAGCTTAGTATCCCGGATAGGGGAGGACACTGAAGCTTTCTTT
TRBV11-3	.	TRBJ2-7	TRBD2	CASSLVGSGRSHEQYF	TGTGCCAGCAGCTTAGTGGGTAGCGGGAGATCCCACGAGCAGTACTTC
TRBV28	.	TRBJ2-1	TRBD2	CASSLAGGVNEQFF	TGTGCCAGCAGTTTAGCGGGAGGGGTCAATGAGCAGTTCTTC
TRBV7-2	.	TRBJ1-2	TRBD1	CASSFHNQGGDYGYTF	TGTGCCAGCAGCTTCCACAACCAGGGGGGAGACTATGGCTACACCTTC
TRBV21-1	.	TRBJ2-7	.	CASSKELRAYEQYF	TGTGCCAGCAGCAAAGAGCTTAGAGCTTACGAGCAGTACTTC
TRBV7-9	few	TRBJ2-7	.	CASSSGRGYEQYF	TGTGCCAGCAGTTCGGGACGGGGGTACGAGCAGTACTTC
TRBV25-1	.	TRBJ2-5	.	CASSLGSWQETQYF	TGTGCCAGCAGCTTAGGCAGTTGGCAAGAGACCCAGTACTTC
TRBV11-2	.	TRBJ2-1	.	CASRLKKLGQTDNEQFF	TGTGCCAGCAGACTTAAGAAGCTAGGACAGACCGACAATGAGCAGTTCTTC
TRBV11-2	.	TRBJ2-4	TRBD2	CASSPGAGEGDIQYF	TGTGCCAGCAGCCCAGGAGCGGGGGAGGGTGACATTCAGTACTTC
TRBV5-4	.	TRBJ1-1	.	CASSNTKAGHTEAFF	TGTGCCAGCAGTAATACCAAAGCGGGGCACACTGAAGCTTTCTTT
TRBV11-3	.	TRBJ2-1	TRBD2	CASSLGTSYHDEQFF	TGTGCCAGCAGCTTAGGGACTAGCTATCATGATGAGCAGTTCTTC
TRBV19	.	TRBJ2-1	.	CASSTGLANNEQFF	TGTGCCAGTAGTACAGGGCTAGCCAACAATGAGCAGTTCTTC
TRBV11-3	.	TRBJ2-1	.	CASSFSLRDNEQFF	TGTGCCAGCAGCTTCAGCTTACGGGACAATGAGCAGTTCTTC
TRBV21-1	.	TRBJ1-1	.	CASSKGPGWAFF	TGTGCCAGCAGCAAAGGCCCGGGTTGGGCTTTCTTT
TRBV11-3	.	TRBJ2-2	.	CASGDFTGELFF	TGTGCCAGCGGCGACTTCACCGGGGAGCTGTTTTTT
TRBV18	many	TRBJ2-5	TRBD1	CASSPLRDRVRETQYF	TGTGCCAGCTCACCTCTGAGGGACAGGGTGAGAGAGACCCAGTACTTC
TRBV2	.	TRBJ1-1	.	CASSVRDMNTEAFF	TGTGCCAGCAGTGTTAGGGACATGAACACTGAAGCTTTCTTT
TRBV7-6	.	TRBJ2-7	TRBD2	CASTNLGGDVLDSYEQYF	TGTGCCAGCACCAACCTGGGGGGGGATGTATTGGACTCCTACGAGCAGTACTTC
TRBV7-9	.	TRBJ2-2	TRBD2	CASTGLAGLTGELFF	TGTGCCAGCACCGGACTAGCGGGCCTCACCGGGGAGCTGTTTTTT
TRBV7-9	.	TRBJ1-5	.	CASSLGGGRVDQPQHF	TGTGCCAGCAGCTTGGGCGGGGGCCGCGTCGATCAGCCCCAGCATTTT
TRBV5-1	.	TRBJ2-3	TRBD1	CASTDRVTTDTQYF	TGCGCCAGCACTGACAGGGTCACCACAGATACGCAGTATTTT
TRBV6-6	.	TRBJ2-3	.	CASSYSDPQDTQYF	TGTGCCAGCAGTTACTCGGATCCCCAGGATACGCAGTATTTT
TRBV4-1	.	TRBJ1-1	.	CASSQERGTEAFF	TGCGCCAGCAGCCAAGAAAGGGGCACTGAAGCTTTCTTT
TRBV14	.	TRBJ1-6	.	CASSQDLKGEDSPLHF	TGTGCCAGCAGCCAAGATCTAAAGGGAGAGGATTCACCCCTCCACTTT
TRBV4-1	.	TRBJ1-1	.	CASSPLPVATEAFF	TGCGCCAGCAGCCCCCTCCCCGTTGCCACTGAAGCTTTCTTT
TRBV5-4	.	TRBJ2-1	TRBD1	CASSIGTGWLGGNEQFF	TGTGCCAGCAGCATAGGGACAGGGTGGTTAGGGGGCAATGAGCAGTTCTTC
TRBV11-3	.	TRBJ2-1	.	CASSLRGGANNEQFF	TGTGCCAGCAGCTTACGTGGCGGAGCCAACAATGAGCAGTTCTTC
TRBV5-4	.	TRBJ1-6	.	CASSLTGGLNSPLHF	TGTGCCAGCAGCCTGACGGGGGGCCTGAATTCACCCCTCCACTTT
TRBV6-5	.	TRBJ2-7	.	CASSRQAATSYEQYF	TGTGCCAGCAGCAGACAGGCCGCTACGTCCTACGAGCAGTACTTC
TRBV5-8	once	TRBJ2-5	TRBD2	CASSPTGTRGETQYF	TGTGCCAGCAGCCCTACCGGGACTAGGGGAGAGACCCAGTACTTC
TRBV7-2	once	TRBJ2-1	.	CASSLAYFQFMDEQFF	TGTGCCAGCAGCTTAGCGTACTTCCAGTTCATGGATGAGCAGTTCTTC
TRBV29-1	.	TRBJ2-1	.	CSVAGLLANEQFF	TGCAGCGTTGCGGGACTCTTGGCAAATGAGCAGTTCTTC
TRBV6-4	.	TRBJ1-2	TRBD1	CASSRETGTAGGETF	TGTGCCAGCAGTCGCGAAACCGGGACAGCGGGAGGAGAAACCTTC
TRBV19	.	TRBJ1-3	.	CASSDRRSGNTIYF	TGTGCCAGTAGCGACCGCCGCTCTGGAAACACCATATATTTT
TRBV4-1	.	TRBJ2-5	.	CASSRWGGKETQYF	TGCGCCAGCAGCAGGTGGGGCGGAAAAGAGACCCAGTACTTC
TRBV7-9	.	TRBJ1-2	.	CASSLAAGVNTF	TGTGCCAGCAGCTTAGCGGCAGGGGTCAACACCTTC
TRBV6-5	.	TRBJ1-2	TRBD1	CASTRDRSYGYTF	TGTGCCAGCACCCGGGACAGATCCTATGGCTACACCTTC